These 10 T cell receptor beta chains originate from one sample sequenced in a study of blood T cell repertoires in COVID-19. Method: immunoSEQ multiplex PCR; TCRdb's copy keeps in-frame clones and lacks some. The sample shows approximately 150,000 clones, about 88% of them seen only once. Input material: peripheral blood. The receptors originated from a man aged 50-59 years who had recovered from COVID-19.

This clone was seen a single time. This chain uses TRBV7-2 with TRBJ2-3; no reliable D call. The CDR3 is 12 residues long. Trimming stripped 1 base from V and 7 bases from J, with 6 bases between. Germline values: CDR1 SGHTA, CDR2 FQGNSA. CDR3 amino acids: CASSLVSNTQYF. The CDR3 region has the DNA TGTGCCAGCAGCTTAGTTTCTAATACGCAGTATTTT. Drawing the rest from reference TRBV7-2 and TRBJ2-3, the complete variable domain is GAGVSQSPSNKVTEKGKDVELRCDPISGHTALYWYRQSLGQGLEFLIYFQGNSAPDKSGLPSDRFSAERTGGSVSTLTIQRTQQEDSAVYLCASSLVSNTQYFGPGTRLTVL.

The V call is TRBV5-6, the J call TRBJ1-2; the D is unclear. V was shortened by 4 bases and J by 2 bases, with 12 bases between the two germline ends. The CDR3 runs 14 residues. CDR1 and CDR2 (germline): SGHDT, YYEEEE. CDR3 sequence reads: CASSRRHLNYGYTF. The DNA of the CDR3 is TGTGCCAGCAGCCGGCGACACTTAAACTATGGCTACACCTTC.

The V gene is TRBV19, the J gene TRBJ1-2; 12 nucleotides agree with TRBD1. This CDR3 is built from 18 residues. J was trimmed by 3 bases and V by 7 bases; bases with no gene match: 15. Germline V CDR1 and CDR2: LNHDA, SQIVND (reference sequence). The CDR3 spells CASTAFYGTGGEDYGYTF. Written as DNA, the CDR3 is TGTGCCAGTACCGCATTTTACGGGACAGGGGGCGAAGACTATGGCTACACCTTC.

CDR3 loop: CASSLGENTEAFF. DNA of the CDR3: TGTGCCAGCAGTTTAGGCGAGAACACTGAAGCTTTCTTT. This chain links TRBV12-3 or TRBV12-4 with TRBJ1-1, with no clear D. This CDR3 has 13 residues. Trimming left V 1 base short and J 1 base short, with 4 bases between.

The chain carries TRBV5-1 and TRBJ2-5, with 9 bases matching TRBD1. The CDR3 extends over 15 amino acids. J was trimmed by 3 bases and V by 2 bases; bases with no gene match: 5. In germline, CDR1 is SGHRS, CDR2 YFSETQ. The CDR3 region has the DNA TGCGCCAGCAGCTTTGGAGACAGGGGGGAAGAGACCCAGTACTTC. This gives the protein CASSFGDRGEETQYF.

This chain uses TRBV27 with TRBJ2-1, with TRBD1 identical over 7 bases. The ends lost 3 bases at V and 11 bases at J; junction bases unmatched: 1. Germline V gene lookup returns CDR1 MNHEY and CDR2 SMNVEV (reference sequence). CDR3 length equals 11 residues. The CDR3, as DNA: TGTGCCAGCAGTTTGGGACAGAAGCAGTTCTTC. Its translation is CASSLGQKQFF.

CDR3 nucleotides: TGTGCCAGCAGTTCTTGGGAGGGAAATCAGCCCCAGCATTTT. Protein sequence: CASSSWEGNQPQHF. The genes are TRBV6-2 or TRBV6-3 and TRBJ1-5; no clear D gene. CDR1 and CDR2 from the germline V gene are MNHEY and SVGEGT. CDR3 length equals 14 residues. Trimming cost V 4 bases and J 4 bases, with 11 bases left between them.

The chain employs TRBV5-8 and TRBJ2-5; D gene unclear. Trimming stripped 2 bases from V and 4 bases from J, with 6 bases between. CDR1 and CDR2 from the germline V gene are SGHTS and YDEGEE. The CDR3 sequence is 12 residues long. As DNA, the CDR3 is TGTGCCAGCAGCTTCAATAGAGAGACCCAGTACTTC. This gives the protein CASSFNRETQYF.

V usage is TRBV6-1 and J usage is TRBJ1-3; perhaps TRBD1 as D (5 bases). Germline CDR1 MNHNS, CDR2 SASEGT. V shed 2 bases and J shed 4 bases, with 9 bases lying between them. The CDR3 is 14 amino acids. CDR3 protein: CASSESSGGNTIYF. The CDR3 DNA follows: TGTGCCAGCAGTGAATCCTCAGGGGGAAACACCATATATTTT.

This clone came up once. The rearrangement joins TRBV28 to TRBJ1-4; TRBD1 aligns across 7 bases. CDR1 is MDHEN, CDR2 SYDVKM, per germline. CDR3 size: 16 residues. After removal of 2 bases from V and 4 bases from J, the junction contained 7 bases not matched to a gene. The CDR3 region has the DNA TGTGCCAGCAGTTTAGTGGGGACAGCTTATAATGAAAAACTGTTTTTT. Translating it yields CASSLVGTAYNEKLFF.